This entry lists 32 T cell receptor beta chains sequenced from one sample in a study of blood T cell repertoires in COVID-19 (dated by TCRdb to the early 2020s). Libraries came from the immunoSEQ multiplex PCR assay. The table was pulled from immuneACCESS by TCRdb, which kept in-frame rearrangements only. Such tables lose some clones; where checked, under half of the loss comes from unresolved V genes, and the rest has no known cause. Present in this sample are 200,000 to 250,000 clones, around 90% of which were seen just once. Together, the top ten hold under 1.5% of the sample. The sequenced material came from peripheral blood. These receptors all come from a man aged 30 to 45 with acute or convalescent COVID-19.

This clone came up once. The V gene is TRBV11-2, the J gene TRBJ2-5; the D is unclear. The CDR3 contains 14 residues. V was cut by 1 base and J by 1 base, with 7 bases left in between. Germline lookup yields CDR1 SGHAT and CDR2 FQNNGV. The CDR3 spells CASSLAGSQETQYF. In DNA form, the CDR3 reads TGTGCCAGCAGCTTAGCAGGCTCCCAAGAGACCCAGTACTTC.

The chain recombines TRBV28 with TRBJ2-7, with 10 bases aligning to TRBD1. This CDR3 comprises 15 residues. The V and J ends lost 6 bases and 4 bases, in that order; junction bases with no gene match: 9. CDR1 and CDR2 (germline): MDHEN, SYDVKM. The DNA for the CDR3 is TGTGCCAGCAGAGGGTTAGGGACAGGGGTGTACGAGCAGTACTTC. This gives the protein CASRGLGTGVYEQYF.

The V and J genes are TRBV25-1 and TRBJ1-1; D might be TRBD1 (5 bases). Germline loops: CDR1 MGHDK, CDR2 SYGVNS. There are 14 residues in the CDR3. Trimming removed 6 bases at V and 5 bases at J, with 16 bases between. The CDR3 loop is CASSGSWGVTEAFF. As DNA, the CDR3 is TGTGCCAGCAGCGGGAGTTGGGGGGTGACTGAAGCTTTCTTT.

The rearrangement uses TRBV6-5 and TRBJ1-2, with 10 nucleotides matching TRBD1. The V gene end was trimmed by 7 bases and the J gene end by 3 bases; junction bases not matched to a gene: 5. Germline V lookup: CDR1 MNHEY, CDR2 SVGAGI. This CDR3 is 14 amino acids long. The chain's CDR3 is CASTLGTGDYGYTF. For the CDR3, the DNA is TGTGCCAGCACCTTAGGGACAGGGGACTATGGCTACACCTTC.

V usage is TRBV10-3 and J usage is TRBJ1-5; 12 bases agree with TRBD1. The CDR3 is made up of 14 amino acids. The V gene end was trimmed by 8 bases and the J gene end by 7 bases; junction bases not matched to a gene: 6. Germline CDR1 reads ENHRY; CDR2 reads SYGVKD. The CDR3 loop is CAIRGQGAGQPQHF. The CDR3 bases are TGTGCCATCCGGGGACAGGGGGCTGGGCAGCCCCAGCATTTT.

V and J are TRBV7-8 and TRBJ2-7; 14 bases are shared with TRBD2. Germline V gene sequence: CDR1 SGHVS, CDR2 FQNEAQ. The V gene end was trimmed by 3 bases and the J gene end by 3 bases; junction bases not matched to a gene: 7. The CDR3 has 17 residues. The CDR3 loop is CASSFSRTSGGNYEQYF. In DNA form, the CDR3 reads TGTGCCAGCAGCTTCTCCCGGACTAGCGGGGGGAACTACGAGCAGTACTTC.

This clone showed up just once. The CDR3 is CASSLQGARPQHF. The DNA of the CDR3 is TGTGCCAGCAGCTTACAGGGGGCACGGCCCCAGCATTTT. The chain is built from TRBV7-2 and TRBJ1-5; TRBD1 agrees at 8 bases. V shed 2 bases and J 9 bases; nucleotides not matched to a gene: 3. This CDR3 region has 13 residues. CDR1 and CDR2 (germline): SGHTA, FQGNSA.

J is TRBJ2-1 and V is TRBV4-1; 10 bases agree with TRBD2. Germline values: CDR1 MGHRA, CDR2 YSYEKL. This CDR3 is built from 16 residues. The V and J ends lost 4 bases and 7 bases, in that order; junction bases with no gene match: 10. The CDR3 reads CASSRGRASGRNEQFF. CDR3 nucleotide sequence: TGCGCCAGCAGCCGAGGGCGGGCTAGCGGGAGAAATGAGCAGTTCTTC.

The chain uses TRBV6-5 and TRBJ2-7; tentative D call: TRBD2 (5 bases). V was clipped by 2 bases and J by 5 bases, with 10 bases between them. Germline CDR1 MNHEY, CDR2 SVGAGI. CDR3 length: 13 residues. The CDR3 coding sequence is TGTGCCAGCAGTTACGCACGGGGAGACGAGCAGTACTTC. It codes for CASSYARGDEQYF.

The chain has TRBV19 and TRBJ1-5; perhaps TRBD1 as D (6 bases). Germline CDR1 LNHDA, CDR2 SQIVND (reference sequence). The germline V and J ends were trimmed by 8 bases and 0 bases, with 17 bases remaining between them. The CDR3 extends over 16 amino acids. CDR3 in DNA: TGTGCCAGTCGCGGTGGGACACCTTATAGCAATCAGCCCCAGCATTTT. Encoded protein: CASRGGTPYSNQPQHF.

The chain recombines TRBV30 with TRBJ1-6; D possibly corresponds to TRBD1 (5 bases). The CDR3 has 14 residues. Germline V CDR1 and CDR2: GTSNPN, SVGIG (reference sequence). Between the trimmed V and J ends, which lost 1 base and 12 bases, there was a span of 16 bases. The chain's CDR3 is CAWSGGLTSLPLHF. CDR3 bases: TGTGCCTGGAGTGGGGGCCTAACTTCTCTACCCCTCCACTTT.

The CDR3 region is CASSPIPGGKDTEAFF. For the CDR3, the DNA is TGTGCCAGCTCACCAATTCCGGGGGGGAAGGACACTGAAGCTTTCTTT. The rearrangement uses TRBV18 and TRBJ1-1, with D possibly being TRBD1 (5 bases). Trimming shortened V by 2 bases and J by 3 bases, and 16 bases separated the two germline ends. Germline lookup yields CDR1 KGHSH and CDR2 LQKENI. The CDR3 is made up of 16 amino acids.

The rearrangement uses TRBV28 and TRBJ1-2; the match to TRBD1 covers 11 bases. V was clipped by 7 bases and J by 4 bases; unmatched bases: 8. Germline V CDR1 and CDR2: MDHEN, SYDVKM. This CDR3 has 15 residues. CDR3 protein: CASNRGTGGSYGYTF. The CDR3 DNA is TGTGCCAGCAACAGAGGGACAGGGGGGTCCTATGGCTACACCTTC.

V and J are TRBV28 and TRBJ1-1, with a weak D call TRBD1 (6 bases). Between the trimmed V and J ends, which lost 3 bases and 9 bases, there was a span of 11 bases. The length of the CDR3 is 12 residues. Per the germline V gene, CDR1 is MDHEN and CDR2 is SYDVKM. The CDR3 region is CASSLLRGQAFF. The CDR3 nucleotides are TGTGCCAGCAGTTTGCTCAGGGGACAAGCTTTCTTT.

The chain combines TRBV5-1 with TRBJ2-5; TRBD2 matches at 8 bases. Germline CDR1 SGHRS, CDR2 YFSETQ. V lost 4 bases, J lost 1 base, and 6 bases stayed unmatched. The length of the CDR3 is 15 residues. CDR3 in amino acids: CASSRLSGGQETQYF. CDR3 sequence (DNA): TGCGCCAGCAGCCGCCTCAGCGGGGGCCAAGAGACCCAGTACTTC.

J is TRBJ2-1 and V is TRBV2; 15 bases fit TRBD2. The CDR3 contains 16 residues. V lost 6 bases to trimming and J lost 8 bases; unmatched junction nucleotides: 8. Germline loops: CDR1 SNHLY, CDR2 FYNNEI. The CDR3 is CASSRLGTSGGHEQFF. The CDR3, as DNA: TGTGCCAGCAGCCGCCTCGGGACTAGCGGGGGGCATGAGCAGTTCTTC.

This clone was counted a single time. This rearrangement joins TRBV4-2 to TRBJ1-4; 7 nucleotides agree with TRBD1. The CDR3 runs 16 residues. Unmatched junction bases numbered 8, after V lost 0 bases and J lost 7 bases. CDR1 is LGHNA, CDR2 YNFKEQ, per germline. The CDR3 sequence is CASSQEMDRPVEKLFF. CDR3 in DNA: TGTGCCAGCAGCCAAGAAATGGACAGGCCTGTTGAAAAACTGTTTTTT.

This clone was seen a handful of times. J is TRBJ1-4 and V is TRBV7-3, with D tentatively TRBD1 (6 bases). The CDR3 is 14 amino acids. Trimming removed 5 bases from V and 4 bases from J, with 11 bases in between. Germline loops: CDR1 SGHTA, CDR2 FQGTGA. The DNA of the CDR3 is TGTGCCAGCAGCCACATGACAGGTAATGAAAAACTGTTTTTT. This codes for CASSHMTGNEKLFF.

V is TRBV5-1 and J is TRBJ2-7; D gene ambiguous. Trimming cost V 1 base and J 2 bases, with 7 bases left between them. Germline CDR1 is SGHRS and CDR2 is YFSETQ. This CDR3 region has 13 residues. CDR3 nucleotide sequence: TGCGCCAGCAGCTTGAACCGGGCCTACGAGCAGTACTTC. This translates into CASSLNRAYEQYF. The complete variable domain, with remaining parts taken from reference TRBV5-1 and TRBJ2-7, reads KAGVTQTPRYLIKTRGQQVTLSCSPISGHRSVSWYQQTPGQGLQFLFEYFSETQRNKGNFPGRFSGRQFSNSRSEMNVSTLELGDSALYLCASSLNRAYEQYFGPGTRLTVT.

This rearrangement joins TRBV11-1 to TRBJ1-2, with 10 bases aligning to TRBD1. V was clipped by 1 base and J by 7 bases; unmatched bases: 6. The germline V gene has CDR1 SGHAT and CDR2 FQDESV (reference sequence). This CDR3 has 15 amino acids. CDR3 bases: TGTGCCAGCAGCTTAGATCGAGACAGGGGGCTTGGCTACACCTTC. Its protein is CASSLDRDRGLGYTF.

This chain connects TRBV3-1 (or the pseudogene TRBV3-2) to TRBJ2-7; maybe TRBD1 (6 bases). CDR1 is LGHDT, CDR2 YNNKEL, per germline (reference sequence). The CDR3 is 17 residues long. V gave up 7 bases and J gave up 2 bases, with 24 bases separating them. CDR3 DNA sequence: TGTGCCAGCACCGTGGGGCTCCAGGGGAGCGAGCCCTACGAGCAGTACTTC. This codes for CASTVGLQGSEPYEQYF.

The chain recombines TRBV28 with TRBJ2-1; 7 nucleotides match TRBD1. Germline loops: CDR1 MDHEN, CDR2 SYDVKM. The CDR3 is made up of 17 amino acids. V trimming: 6 bases; J trimming: 9 bases; junction bases outside the gene matches: 20. The CDR3 reads CASRNDGTAAKNFEQFF. In nucleotides, the CDR3 is TGTGCCAGCAGGAACGACGGGACAGCAGCGAAGAACTTTGAGCAGTTCTTC.

V usage is TRBV12-3 or TRBV12-4 and J usage is TRBJ2-7; D gene uncertain. Deletions cut 4 bases from V and 3 bases from J, with 10 bases between. The CDR3 spans 13 residues. The CDR3 DNA reads TGTGCCAGCAGTTGGGCCACCTTCTACGAGCAGTACTTC. Residues: CASSWATFYEQYF.

The V call is TRBV11-3, the J call TRBJ2-7; TRBD1 is a possible D gene (5 bases). CDR3 length equals 14 residues. V was pared by 2 bases and J by 3 bases, with 11 bases between. The germline V gene encodes CDR1 SGHNT and CDR2 YENEEA. The CDR3 loop reads CASSLKGRGYEQYF. CDR3 DNA: TGTGCCAGCAGCTTAAAGGGTAGGGGCTACGAGCAGTACTTC.

The rearrangement joins TRBV12-5 to TRBJ2-6; D possibly corresponds to TRBD1 (5 bases). V was cut by 1 base and J by 0 bases, with 16 bases left in between. CDR3 length: 19 amino acids. The germline gives CDR1 LGHNT, CDR2 FRNRAP. The chain's CDR3 is CASGLAISRQISGANVLTF. CDR3 DNA: TGTGCTAGTGGTTTGGCCATTTCGAGACAGATCTCTGGGGCCAACGTCCTGACTTTC.

Only a few counts were recorded for this clone. This sequence joins TRBV29-1 and TRBJ2-7; 9 bases map to TRBD1. V was clipped by 6 bases and J by 6 bases; unmatched bases: 12. Germline V gene lookup returns CDR1 SQVTM and CDR2 ANQGSEA. CDR3 length: 14 residues. For the CDR3, the DNA is TGCAGCGTCTCTAATCGACAGGGGGTGTTCGAGCAGTACTTC. It codes for CSVSNRQGVFEQYF.

This chain joins TRBV27 and TRBJ2-1, with 10 bases fitting TRBD2. Germline loops: CDR1 MNHEY, CDR2 SMNVEV (reference sequence). V was clipped by 3 bases and J by 2 bases; unmatched bases: 10. CDR3 length equals 18 residues. CDR3 DNA sequence: TGTGCCAGCAGTTTTTTAGCGGGAGGAATTCTTCCCTACAATGAGCAGTTCTTC. This codes for CASSFLAGGILPYNEQFF.

The chain links TRBV18 to TRBJ2-7, with 8 bases identical to TRBD2. CDR1 KGHSH and CDR2 LQKENI come from the germline V gene. The CDR3 is 15 residues long. Trimming cost V 0 bases and J 4 bases; bases outside gene matches: 5. This chain's CDR3 is CASSPPGGGPYEQYF. The CDR3 DNA reads as TGTGCCAGCTCACCACCGGGCGGGGGGCCTTACGAGCAGTACTTC.

This chain links TRBV4-2 with TRBJ2-7; 9 bases agree with TRBD2. In germline, CDR1 is LGHNA, CDR2 YNFKEQ. The V gene end was trimmed by 4 bases and the J gene end by 5 bases; junction bases not matched to a gene: 15. CDR3 size: 17 residues. CDR3 nucleotide sequence: TGTGCCAGCAGCCGAATTACCTCCGGGACTAGCTCGCACGAGCAGTACTTC. Its translation: CASSRITSGTSSHEQYF.

The chain employs TRBV6-5 and TRBJ1-2; TRBD1 might be the D (6 bases). Germline assignment: CDR1 MNHEY and CDR2 SVGAGI. Trimming took 6 bases from V and 4 from J, leaving 15 bases between them. The CDR3 covers 14 residues. CDR3 DNA sequence: TGTGCCAGCAGACAGAACAGGGCCCCCTATGGCTACACCTTC. This codes for CASRQNRAPYGYTF.

This rearrangement joins TRBV15 to TRBJ1-2; TRBD1 aligns across 7 bases. This CDR3 has 18 amino acids. Germline-derived CDR1 and CDR2 are LNHNV and YYDKDF (reference sequence). V shed 1 base and J 4 bases; nucleotides not matched to a gene: 15. The CDR3 reads CATSRGSANRGVGYGYTF. DNA for the CDR3: TGTGCCACCAGCAGAGGCTCCGCGAACAGGGGTGTCGGCTATGGCTACACCTTC.

The chain couples TRBV11-3 to TRBJ2-3; 13 nucleotides align to TRBD2. The CDR3 contains 17 residues. The J segment lost 2 bases and the V segment lost 4 bases, leaving 6 bases of the junction unmatched. Germline CDR1 and CDR2: SGHNT and YENEEA. This CDR3 reads CASSSGTSGVYTDTQYF. Here the CDR3 DNA reads TGTGCCAGCAGCTCCGGGACTAGCGGGGTATACACAGATACGCAGTATTTT.